A single sample is the source of the 14 T cell receptor beta chains below, sequenced in a study of cytomegalovirus exposure and HLA in healthy donors. The study ran its PCR with 60 Vbeta and 13 Jbeta primers. Clones were read by immunoSEQ multiplex PCR, and TCRdb kept only the in-frame ones, dropping some. The data contain over 150,000 clones, 65% to 80% of them singletons. The specimen sequenced was PBMCs. The source of these receptors is a woman in her fifties or sixties in good health and CMV-seropositive.

V is TRBV5-1 and J is TRBJ2-3, with 7 bases matching TRBD1. J lost 5 bases, V lost 0 bases, and 9 bases had no gene match. The CDR3 extends over 16 amino acids. Germline V lookup: CDR1 SGHRS, CDR2 YFSETQ. The CDR3 coding sequence is TGCGCCAGCAGCTTGGGAGGGGGTCAGGGGGAAGATACGCAGTATTTT. Amino acid sequence: CASSLGGGQGEDTQYF.

J is TRBJ2-2 and V is TRBV5-1; D is perhaps TRBD1 (6 bases). The CDR3 length is 16 residues. Trimming cost V 4 bases and J 2 bases, with 15 bases left between them. Germline CDR1 reads SGHRS; CDR2 reads YFSETQ. The CDR3 bases are TGCGCCAGCAGCGCCCAGGGGCCGTATAACACCGGGGAGCTGTTTTTT. As protein: CASSAQGPYNTGELFF.

The gene calls are TRBV9 and TRBJ2-3, with D perhaps matching TRBD2 (7 bases). CDR1 and CDR2 from the germline V gene are SGDLS and YYNGEE. There are 15 residues in the CDR3. V lost 4 bases and J 0 bases, leaving 12 bases between the germline ends. CDR3 nucleotide sequence: TGTGCCAGCAGCCTTAGGGGGGGTAGCACAGATACGCAGTATTTT. It yields the protein CASSLRGGSTDTQYF. Filled out from reference TRBV9 and TRBJ2-3, the complete variable domain reads DSGVTQTPKHLITATGQRVTLRCSPRSGDLSVYWYQQSLDQGLQFLIQYYNGEERAKGNILERFSAQQFPDLHSELNLSSLELGDSALYFCASSLRGGSTDTQYFGPGTRLTVL.

The V and J genes are TRBV5-4 and TRBJ1-2; tentatively, D is TRBD1 (6 bases). Per the germline V gene, CDR1 is SGHNT and CDR2 is YYREEE (reference sequence). V was pared by 2 bases and J by 1 base, with 6 bases between. The CDR3 length is 13 residues. The DNA for the CDR3 is TGTGCCAGCAGCTTACAGGGTAACTATGGCTACACCTTC. The encoded protein is CASSLQGNYGYTF. Full variable domain (outside the CDR3, taken from reference TRBV5-4 and TRBJ1-2): ETGVTQSPTHLIKTRGQQVTLRCSSQSGHNTVSWYQQALGQGPQFIFQYYREEENGRGNFPPRFSGLQFPNYSSELNVNALELDDSALYLCASSLQGNYGYTFGSGTRLTVV.

Comments on this clone: This could be a read error, since a much larger clone is one nucleotide away. This sample also contains other DNA sequences that code for the same CDR3. The chain is built from TRBV7-9 and TRBJ1-5, with D possibly matching TRBD1 (5 bases). Germline CDR1 and CDR2: SEHNR and FQNEAQ (reference sequence). This CDR3 has 14 amino acids. The CDR3 region is CASSNPGGTEPQHF. DNA for the CDR3: TGTGCCAGCAGCAACCCGGGGGGTACGGAGCCCCAACATTTT.

The chain couples TRBV5-5 to TRBJ2-7, with D maybe TRBD2 (6 bases). The germline V gene has CDR1 SGHKS and CDR2 YYEKEE (reference sequence). The length of the CDR3 is 13 residues. Trimming stripped 4 bases from V and 5 bases from J, with 13 bases between. The CDR3, as DNA: TGTGCCAGCAGCCTGGAGGGGTACGACGAGCAGTACTTC. Encoded protein: CASSLEGYDEQYF.

This clone was detected only a few times. This sequence joins TRBV15 and TRBJ1-1; perhaps TRBD1 as D (5 bases). Trimming shortened V by 0 bases and J by 3 bases, and 14 bases separated the two germline ends. From germline, CDR1 is LNHNV and CDR2 YYDKDF (reference sequence). CDR3 length: 16 residues. The CDR3 here is CATSRDYNLGDTEAFF. CDR3 in DNA: TGTGCCACCAGCAGAGATTACAACCTAGGGGACACTGAAGCTTTCTTT.

This clone was observed a single time. This chain links TRBV29-1 with TRBJ2-3, with D hard to call. Germline V gives CDR1 SQVTM, CDR2 ANQGSEA. This CDR3 comprises 12 residues. V dropped 3 bases and J dropped 1 base, with 5 bases sitting between them. CDR3 loop: CSVDPGTDTQYF. Written as DNA, the CDR3 is TGCAGCGTTGATCCGGGCACAGATACGCAGTATTTT.

The rearrangement joins TRBV29-1 to TRBJ2-1; 7 bases are shared with TRBD1. This CDR3 comprises 14 residues. Germline V gene lookup returns CDR1 SQVTM and CDR2 ANQGSEA. After removal of 3 bases from V and 0 bases from J, the junction contained 2 bases not matched to a gene. CDR3 nucleotides: TGCAGCGTTGACAGGGGGAGCTCCTACAATGAGCAGTTCTTC. As protein: CSVDRGSSYNEQFF.

This clone was found a few times. This chain links TRBV4-1 with TRBJ1-2; D call uncertain. The CDR3 length is 15 residues. Trimming removed 1 base from V and 7 bases from J, with 16 bases in between. The germline V gene encodes CDR1 MGHRA and CDR2 YSYEKL. This CDR3 is CASSQVAGFSGGYTF. The CDR3 bases are TGCGCCAGCAGCCAAGTAGCGGGGTTCAGTGGTGGCTACACCTTC.

The gene calls are TRBV6-6 and TRBJ1-3; possibly TRBD1 for D (6 bases). With 5 bases removed from V and 2 bases from J, the gap between germline ends came to 13 bases. The CDR3 runs 15 residues. The germline gives CDR1 MNHNY, CDR2 SVGAGI (reference sequence). Here the CDR3 DNA reads TGTGCCAGCAGTGGGACGAGGGGGACTGGAAACACCATATATTTT. This encodes CASSGTRGTGNTIYF.

The chain is built from TRBV7-2 and TRBJ1-2, with 9 bases fitting TRBD1. V shed 5 bases and J 4 bases; nucleotides not matched to a gene: 8. In germline, CDR1 is SGHTA, CDR2 FQGNSA. This CDR3 is built from 15 residues. The CDR3 DNA reads as TGTGCCAGCAGCGAGGGACAGGGAAGAGTCTATGGCTACACCTTC. The encoded protein is CASSEGQGRVYGYTF. Supplemented by reference TRBV7-2 and TRBJ1-2, the full variable domain reads GAGVSQSPSNKVTEKGKDVELRCDPISGHTALYWYRQSLGQGLEFLIYFQGNSAPDKSGLPSDRFSAERTGGSVSTLTIQRTQQEDSAVYLCASSEGQGRVYGYTFGSGTRLTVV.

This clone was detected only a few times. CDR3 in amino acids: CATPLGTGAEKLFF. CDR3 nucleotides: TGTGCCACCCCCCTGGGGACAGGGGCCGAAAAACTGTTTTTT. The rearrangement joins TRBV30 to TRBJ1-4, with TRBD1 matching 10 bases. The trim removed 8 bases at V and 8 bases at J, leaving 11 bases unmatched. The germline V gene encodes CDR1 GTSNPN and CDR2 SVGIG (reference sequence). The length of the CDR3 is 14 residues.

The rearrangement links TRBV6-5 to TRBJ2-2; D perhaps matches TRBD1 (6 bases). Trimming shortened V by 6 bases and J by 6 bases, and 11 bases separated the two germline ends. This CDR3 has 13 residues. CDR1 and CDR2 (germline): MNHEY, SVGAGI. The CDR3 DNA sequence: TGTGCCAGCAGCCGAGGGGGTCCCGGGGAGCTGTTTTTT. Translation gives CASSRGGPGELFF.